A selection of T cell receptor beta chains follows, all from one sample in a study of identical twins. TCRdb analysed the 5' RACE reads with MiXCR anew, one entry per CDR3 protein. The table includes fewer than 900,000 distinct CDR3 sequences, 15% to 20% detected once. These data are also associated with another study on T cells expressing NK-cell markers.

Sequenced input: PBMCs. The source of these receptors is a young woman in good health. The CDR3 runs from the conserved cysteine through the conserved F or W. D genes are given only for firm matches. Some rows have no size entry. The others give once, few or many, or a class for an expanded clone.

v_gene	j_gene	d_gene	abundance	CDR3aa	CDR3nt
TRBV12-3/TRBV12-4	TRBJ2-3	.	few	CASTLYTDTQYF	TGTGCCAGCACCCTATACACAGATACGCAGTATTTT
TRBV15	TRBJ2-5	.	.	CATSSITAPQETQYF	TGTGCCACCAGCAGTATTACAGCCCCACAAGAGACCCAGTACTTC
TRBV20-1	TRBJ2-7	.	.	CSARDETDGVYEQYF	TGCAGTGCTAGAGATGAGACAGACGGGGTTTACGAGCAGTACTTC
TRBV20-1	TRBJ2-2	.	many	CSASGRIANTGELFF	TGCAGTGCTTCTGGACGGATCGCGAACACCGGGGAGCTGTTTTTT
TRBV4-2	TRBJ2-1	TRBD2	few	CASSQVRAGEDNEQFF	TGTGCCAGCAGCCAAGTGAGGGCGGGGGAGGACAATGAGCAGTTCTTC
TRBV27	TRBJ2-7	.	.	CASSDLGDSVREQYF	TGTGCCAGCAGTGACCTTGGGGATTCGGTTAGGGAGCAGTACTTC
TRBV5-1	TRBJ1-1	.	.	CASSMLNTEAFF	TGCGCCAGCTCCATGTTGAACACTGAAGCTTTCTTT
TRBV11-2	TRBJ2-7	TRBD1	few	CASSRTGADYEQYF	TGTGCCAGCAGCCGGACAGGAGCTGATTACGAGCAGTACTTC
TRBV28	TRBJ2-7	.	.	CATTGTGKYEQYF	TGTGCCACGACCGGCACGGGGAAGTACGAGCAGTACTTC
TRBV29-1	TRBJ2-5	TRBD2	.	CSVGGTRDYQETQYF	TGCAGCGTTGGAGGGACTAGAGATTACCAAGAGACCCAGTACTTC
TRBV6-5	TRBJ1-5	TRBD1	.	CASSFRQGGTQPQHF	TGTGCCAGCAGTTTCCGACAGGGAGGTACGCAGCCCCAGCATTTT
TRBV3-1	TRBJ2-5	.	few	CASSQAWETQYF	TGTGCCAGCAGCCAAGCATGGGAGACCCAGTACTTC
TRBV6-5	TRBJ1-2	.	many	CASSSVGGYTF	TGTGCCAGCAGTTCGGTGGGCGGCTACACCTTC
TRBV6-5	TRBJ1-4	.	.	CASSRRNEKLFF	TGTGCCAGCAGTCGGAGGAATGAAAAACTGTTTTTT
TRBV20-1	TRBJ1-2	TRBD1	.	CSATGQGASYGYTF	TGCAGTGCTACCGGACAGGGGGCGAGCTATGGCTACACCTTC
TRBV6-5	TRBJ2-1	.	.	CASSSPRRLTYNEQFF	TGTGCCAGCAGTTCCCCCCGTCGGTTGACCTACAATGAGCAGTTCTTC
TRBV7-9	TRBJ2-1	.	few	CASRARESSYNEQFF	TGTGCCAGCAGGGCACGGGAAAGCTCCTACAATGAGCAGTTCTTC
TRBV20-1	TRBJ2-5	.	few	CSASRPSLTKTQYF	TGCAGTGCTAGTAGGCCCTCTCTGACCAAGACCCAGTACTTC
TRBV20-1	TRBJ2-5	TRBD2	.	CSARDWRGEETQYF	TGCAGTGCTAGAGATTGGCGGGGGGAAGAGACCCAGTACTTC
TRBV29-1	TRBJ2-3	TRBD2	few	CSVEEKGRETDTQYF	TGCAGCGTTGAAGAGAAGGGGCGGGAGACAGATACGCAGTATTTT
TRBV15	TRBJ2-2	TRBD2	once	CATSRGGSGFNTGELFF	TGTGCCACCAGCAGAGGGGGTAGCGGGTTTAACACCGGGGAGCTGTTTTTT
TRBV5-1	TRBJ2-5	TRBD2	few	CASSSTGTSKETQYF	TGCGCCAGCAGCTCAACGGGGACTAGCAAAGAGACCCAGTACTTC
TRBV20-1	TRBJ2-1	.	.	CSASGSTNEQFF	TGCAGTGCTAGCGGGAGTACGAATGAGCAGTTCTTC
TRBV11-1	TRBJ2-7	TRBD1	.	CASSGQGPEQYF	TGTGCCAGCAGCGGACAGGGACCCGAGCAGTACTTC
TRBV29-1	TRBJ2-1	.	few	CSVEDVGVNEQFF	TGCAGCGTTGAAGATGTGGGTGTTAATGAGCAGTTCTTC
TRBV20-1	TRBJ2-7	TRBD1	few	CSASVGTGAVYEQYF	TGCAGTGCTAGTGTTGGGACAGGGGCGGTTTACGAGCAGTACTTC
TRBV6-1	TRBJ1-1	.	.	CASSPWTKGLNTEAFF	TGTGCCAGCAGTCCCTGGACAAAGGGCCTTAACACTGAAGCTTTCTTT
TRBV7-9	TRBJ2-7	.	.	CASSLGGILGSYEQYF	TGTGCCAGCAGCTTAGGCGGGATTCTGGGGTCCTACGAGCAGTACTTC
TRBV15	TRBJ2-7	.	.	CATSLQFSYEQYF	TGTGCCACCAGCTTACAGTTCTCCTACGAGCAGTACTTC
TRBV2	TRBJ2-7	TRBD1	many	CASRDRGNEQYF	TGTGCCAGCCGAGACAGGGGTAACGAGCAGTACTTC
TRBV5-1	TRBJ2-7	TRBD1	few	CASSRGQVGEQYF	TGCGCCAGCAGCAGAGGACAGGTCGGCGAGCAGTACTTC
TRBV6-2/TRBV6-3	TRBJ2-1	.	.	CASSYPIWDKAYNEQFF	TGTGCCAGCAGTTACCCAATCTGGGACAAAGCCTACAATGAGCAGTTCTTC
TRBV20-1	TRBJ2-7	.	many	CSASGGLYEQYF	TGCAGTGCGAGTGGGGGGCTCTACGAGCAGTACTTC
TRBV6-1	TRBJ1-2	.	.	CASSRGESNYGYTF	TGTGCCAGCAGTAGGGGGGAGTCGAACTATGGCTACACCTTC
TRBV29-1	TRBJ2-3	.	few	CSVDYRALTDTQYF	TGCAGCGTTGATTACAGAGCTCTCACAGATACGCAGTATTTT
TRBV12-3/TRBV12-4	TRBJ2-3	TRBD2	few	CASSGSGGPDTQYF	TGTGCCAGCAGCGGTAGCGGGGGGCCAGATACGCAGTATTTT
TRBV6-2/TRBV6-3	TRBJ1-1	.	.	CASWGLGTGRMVRVGTEAFF	TGTGCCAGCTGGGGCCTAGGAACGGGAAGAATGGTCAGGGTTGGCACTGAAGCTTTCTTT
TRBV6-4	TRBJ2-3	TRBD2	.	CASSDGFAGGVDTQYF	TGTGCCAGCAGTGACGGTTTCGCGGGAGGGGTGGATACGCAGTATTTT
TRBV5-6	TRBJ1-5	.	.	CASSRPSSNQPQHF	TGTGCCAGTAGCCGACCTTCTAGCAATCAGCCCCAGCATTTT
TRBV15	TRBJ2-1	.	.	CATSSSYNEQFF	TGTGCCACCAGCAGCTCCTACAATGAGCAGTTCTTC